The clone carrying this T cell receptor beta chain was observed a handful of times. Assay used: immunoSEQ multiplex PCR; TCRdb lists only in-frame clones, some missing. The sample has roughly 180,000 clones, over 75% seen once. The CDR3 consists of 15 residues. V lost 4 bases to trimming and J lost 6 bases; unmatched junction nucleotides: 10. The germline gives CDR1 LGHDT, CDR2 YNNKEL (reference sequence). This specimen comes from a study of blood T cell repertoires in COVID-19. The overall study: Both acute and convalescent COVID-19 samples were obtained from the United States, Italy and Spain.

The receptor comes from a woman between 35 and 50 years old with acute COVID-19. The V call is TRBV3-1 (or the pseudogene TRBV3-2), the J call TRBJ1-2, with 8 bases identical to TRBD1. Sequences were obtained from PBMCs or T cells enriched from blood (not recorded which). The CDR3 sequence is CASSPRQGRRDGYTF. The CDR3 nucleotides read TGTGCCAGCAGCCCCCGACAGGGGCGAAGAGATGGCTACACCTTC.